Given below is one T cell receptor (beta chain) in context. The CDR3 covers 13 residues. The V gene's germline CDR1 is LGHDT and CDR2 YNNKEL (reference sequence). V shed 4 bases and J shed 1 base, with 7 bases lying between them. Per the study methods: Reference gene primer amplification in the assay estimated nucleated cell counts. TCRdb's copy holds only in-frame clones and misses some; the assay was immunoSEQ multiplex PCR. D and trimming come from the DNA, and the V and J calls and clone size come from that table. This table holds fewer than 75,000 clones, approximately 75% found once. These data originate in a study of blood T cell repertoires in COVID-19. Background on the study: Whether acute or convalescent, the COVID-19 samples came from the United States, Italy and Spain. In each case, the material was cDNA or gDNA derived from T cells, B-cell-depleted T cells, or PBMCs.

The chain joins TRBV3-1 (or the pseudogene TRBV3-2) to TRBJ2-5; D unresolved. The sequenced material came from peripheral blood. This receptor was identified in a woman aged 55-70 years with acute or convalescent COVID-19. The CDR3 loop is CASSRSFQETQYF. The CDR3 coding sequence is TGTGCCAGCAGCCGTAGCTTCCAAGAGACCCAGTACTTC.